These 21 T cell receptor beta chains came from one sample sequenced in a study of blood T cell repertoires in COVID-19. Profiling relied on immunoSEQ multiplex PCR, and the TCRdb table lists in-frame clones only, not all of them. The sample lists some 37,000 clones, about nine tenths occurring once. Sequencing was carried out using peripheral blood. The source of these receptors is a human donor in a cohort sampled during active COVID-19.

This clone appeared once. V gene TRBV6-6 combines with J gene TRBJ2-1; TRBD1 matches 8 bases. Trimming took 5 bases from V and 1 from J; bases not matched to a gene: 4. Germline lookup yields CDR1 MNHNY and CDR2 SVGAGI (reference sequence). CDR3 length: 15 residues. In DNA form, the CDR3 reads TGTGCCAGCAGTCGGACAGGGCTATCCTACAATGAGCAGTTCTTC. Protein: CASSRTGLSYNEQFF.

The chain has TRBV2 and TRBJ2-5; weak D call: TRBD1 (5 bases). Trimming took 6 bases from V and 4 from J, leaving 12 bases between them. Germline V gene sequence: CDR1 SNHLY, CDR2 FYNNEI. The CDR3 runs 13 residues. CDR3 residues: CASSRAPSETQYF. The DNA of the CDR3 is TGTGCCAGCAGCAGGGCCCCCTCAGAGACCCAGTACTTC.

This clone appeared once. In DNA, the CDR3 is TGTGCCAGCAGCCGCGAGTCGAGGAACACTGAAGCTTTCTTT. Its protein is CASSRESRNTEAFF. The chain carries TRBV6-4 and TRBJ1-1, with D unresolved. Between the trimmed V and J ends, which lost 6 bases and 1 base, there was a span of 12 bases. Germline V CDR1 and CDR2: MRHNA, SNTAGT. The length of the CDR3 is 14 residues.

V is TRBV29-1 and J is TRBJ2-5, with D possibly being TRBD1 (6 bases). CDR3 size: 13 residues. Per the germline V gene, CDR1 is SQVTM and CDR2 is ANQGSEA. The V end lost 6 bases, the J end lost 3 bases, and 14 bases lay between the germline ends. CDR3 DNA: TGCAGCGTCGATCGGGACATAGAAGAGACCCAGTACTTC. It specifies CSVDRDIEETQYF.

V gene TRBV5-6 combines with J gene TRBJ1-5; D gene uncertain. Trimming took 1 base from V and 1 from J, leaving 6 bases between them. CDR3 length: 14 amino acids. Germline V CDR1 and CDR2: SGHDT, YYEEEE. In nucleotides, the CDR3 is TGTGCCAGCAGCTTGTTTGGCAGCAATCAGCCCCAGCATTTT. Translating it yields CASSLFGSNQPQHF.

The chain employs TRBV28 and TRBJ2-7; D is unresolved. The germline V and J ends were trimmed by 5 bases and 3 bases, with 5 bases remaining between them. The CDR3 length is 11 residues. Looked up from germline, CDR1 is MDHEN and CDR2 is SYDVKM. The CDR3 DNA reads as TGTGCCAGCAGTATCCGCTACGAGCAGTACTTC. Residues: CASSIRYEQYF.

The genes are TRBV12-3 or TRBV12-4 and TRBJ1-5; possible D gene TRBD1, 6 bases. The V end lost 4 bases, the J end lost 3 bases, and 7 bases lay between the germline ends. The CDR3 has 13 amino acids. The CDR3 bases are TGTGCCAGCAGTTACAGGGCCAATCAGCCCCAGCATTTT. Its translation: CASSYRANQPQHF.

In this sample, this clone turned up a few times. The chain carries TRBV10-3 and TRBJ2-2; possible D gene TRBD1, 6 bases. This CDR3 is 14 amino acids long. The germline V gene has CDR1 ENHRY and CDR2 SYGVKD. Between the trimmed V and J ends, which lost 7 bases and 6 bases, there was a span of 15 bases. CDR3 residues: CAIKDQGSPGELFF. The CDR3 nucleotides read TGTGCCATCAAGGACCAGGGGAGTCCCGGGGAGCTGTTTTTT.

The genes are TRBV5-1 and TRBJ2-2; TRBD1 matches 7 bases. Trimming at V came to 3 bases and at J to 2 bases, leaving 4 bases not matched to a gene. CDR3 length equals 15 residues. Per the germline V gene, CDR1 is SGHRS and CDR2 is YFSETQ. CDR3 bases: TGCGCCAGCAGCTCCCGACAGGGAAACACCGGGGAGCTGTTTTTT. This sequence encodes CASSSRQGNTGELFF.

This chain connects TRBV28 to TRBJ1-1; the D gene is possibly TRBD1 (6 bases). Per germline, CDR1 MDHEN and CDR2 SYDVKM. CDR3 length: 15 residues. The ends were cut back, 6 bases at V and 5 bases at J, with 19 bases in the middle. Here the CDR3 DNA reads TGTGCCAGCAGGGTGGGGGGGGCAGGATATACTGAAGCTTTCTTT. Protein: CASRVGGAGYTEAFF.

The chain uses TRBV6-5 and TRBJ2-1; D is unresolved. Germline V gene lookup returns CDR1 MNHEY and CDR2 SVGAGI. Trimming stripped 5 bases from V and 0 bases from J, with 5 bases between. CDR3 length: 13 amino acids. This CDR3 reads CASSRSSYNEQFF. The CDR3 DNA reads as TGTGCCAGCAGTAGGAGCTCCTACAATGAGCAGTTCTTC.

This clone was observed a few times. V usage is TRBV28 and J usage is TRBJ1-2, with 10 positions matching TRBD1. J was trimmed by 5 bases and V by 11 bases; bases with no gene match: 8. There are 13 residues in the CDR3. Germline values: CDR1 MDHEN, CDR2 SYDVKM. The CDR3 DNA sequence: TGTGCCTCGGACAGGGGGTCGAGGTATGGCTACACCTTC. As protein: CASDRGSRYGYTF.

The chain uses TRBV27 and TRBJ2-1; 8 bases line up with TRBD1. Germline assignment: CDR1 MNHEY and CDR2 SMNVEV (reference sequence). The CDR3 totals 13 residues. V lost 3 bases to trimming and J lost 9 bases; unmatched junction nucleotides: 4. The CDR3 protein is CASSFSRGPEQFF. CDR3 bases: TGTGCCAGCAGTTTTTCCAGGGGGCCTGAGCAGTTCTTC.

This sequence joins TRBV5-6 and TRBJ1-2; no firm D call. CDR1 is SGHDT, CDR2 YYEEEE, per germline. With 1 base removed from V and 7 bases from J, the gap between germline ends came to 11 bases. This CDR3 is 13 amino acids long. The DNA for the CDR3 is TGTGCCAGCAGCTTGTGGAGGGCGGGTGGCTACACCTTC. Translated: CASSLWRAGGYTF.

V is TRBV28 and J is TRBJ1-4, with TRBD1 matching over 7 bases. Per germline, CDR1 MDHEN and CDR2 SYDVKM. The CDR3 loop spans 13 amino acids. The trim removed 7 bases at V and 4 bases at J, leaving 3 bases unmatched. CDR3 region: CASTGQYNEKLFF. CDR3 sequence (DNA): TGTGCCAGCACGGGACAGTATAATGAAAAACTGTTTTTT. Looking up the rest from reference TRBV28 and TRBJ1-4 gives the full variable domain: DVKVTQSSRYLVKRTGEKVFLECVQDMDHENMFWYRQDPGLGLRLIYFSYDVKMKEKGDIPEGYSVSREKKERFSLILESASTNQTSMYLCASTGQYNEKLFFGSGTQLSVL.

The chain employs TRBV28 and TRBJ2-3, with 7 nucleotides matching TRBD1. Per the germline V gene, CDR1 is MDHEN and CDR2 is SYDVKM. The CDR3 contains 20 residues. Trimming cost V 3 bases and J 0 bases; bases outside gene matches: 18. The CDR3 loop reads CASSLMGQPWRSSSTDTQYF. As DNA, the CDR3 is TGTGCCAGCAGTTTGATGGGACAGCCCTGGCGGTCTTCTAGCACAGATACGCAGTATTTT.

J is TRBJ1-1 and V is TRBV2; 11 nucleotides line up with TRBD1. Trimming took 4 bases from V and 4 from J; bases not matched to a gene: 8. Germline CDR1 SNHLY, CDR2 FYNNEI. There are 16 residues in the CDR3. In nucleotides, the CDR3 is TGTGCCAGCAGTGTGAGGACAGGGGGCGGGAGCACTGAAGCTTTCTTT. This codes for CASSVRTGGGSTEAFF.

V and J are TRBV10-3 and TRBJ2-4; 8 nucleotides line up with TRBD2. The CDR3 loop spans 13 amino acids. The junction had 4 bases not matched to a gene; V was cut back by 6 bases and J by 6 bases. Germline V gene lookup returns CDR1 ENHRY and CDR2 SYGVKD. The CDR3 sequence: CAIRAGAGNIQYF. For the CDR3, the DNA is TGTGCCATCAGAGCGGGAGCGGGAAACATTCAGTACTTC.

The chain uses TRBV19 and TRBJ1-1; no firm D call. Germline-derived CDR1 and CDR2 are LNHDA and SQIVND (reference sequence). V was cut by 6 bases and J by 1 base, with 3 bases left in between. The CDR3 is 11 residues long. The CDR3 nucleotides are TGTGCCAGTAGCTGGAACACTGAAGCTTTCTTT. Translated: CASSWNTEAFF.

The gene calls are TRBV29-1 and TRBJ2-7, with 13 bases matching TRBD2. Losses at the gene ends were 7 bases for V and 3 bases for J; bases not matched to a gene: 6. Germline CDR1 SQVTM, CDR2 ANQGSEA. CDR3 size: 14 residues. The CDR3 reads CSAILAGGFYEQYF. The CDR3 bases are TGCAGCGCTATACTAGCGGGAGGGTTCTACGAGCAGTACTTC.

The CDR3 coding sequence is TGTGCCAGCAGCAAAAGGGTCAAAAAGACTAGCGGAAGCACAGATACGCAGTATTTT. Protein: CASSKRVKKTSGSTDTQYF. J is TRBJ2-3 and V is TRBV21-1; the table gives TRBD2 as D, unverified against the DNA. TRBV21-1 is annotated as a pseudogene. The CDR3 length is 19 residues.